This T cell receptor (beta chain) was identified during a study of T-cell memory formation after mild COVID-19. V lost 7 bases to trimming and J lost 1 base; unmatched junction nucleotides: 5. Germline V gene data show CDR1 as ENHRY and CDR2 as SYGVKD. The CDR3 covers 15 residues. Whole-study results and caveats: Of the contracting clones, CD4+ ones lay mainly in CM and EM, and CD8+ ones in EMRA. Clones shrinking between day 15 and 85 showed a balanced CD4/CD8 split, and those that grew later tilted toward CD4+.

The sample holds a few counts of this clonotype. Its antigen remains unidentified. TCRdb re-called the 5' RACE reads through MiXCR, storing one row per CDR3 protein. The sample has tens of thousands of distinct CDR3 sequences, approximately 9% seen once. The receptor was isolated from an adult woman who had mild COVID-19 (a few samples of this study predate the infection). Cell type and time point are not known. The chain uses TRBV10-3 and TRBJ2-5; 11 nucleotides align to TRBD2. Sequences were obtained from PBMCs or a T cell subset sorted from them (not recorded which). CDR3 sequence reads: CAIKPSGGSQETQYF. As DNA, the CDR3 is TGTGCCATCAAGCCTAGCGGGGGGAGCCAAGAGACCCAGTACTTC.